This paragraph covers one T cell receptor (beta chain) sequence. These data originate in a study of blood T cell repertoires in COVID-19. About the study: Samples taken during acute and convalescent COVID-19 were collected in the United States, Italy and Spain. PBMCs, B-cell-depleted T cells, or T cells provided the cDNA or gDNA that made up the material.

This CDR3 comprises 15 residues. Per the germline V gene, CDR1 is WNHNN and CDR2 is SYGVQD (reference sequence). The V gene lost 3 bases and the J gene lost 0 bases, with 10 bases spanning the gap. As processed by the authors: From reference gene primer amplification, estimates of nucleated cell counts were derived. Libraries were prepared by immunoSEQ multiplex PCR; TCRdb keeps only in-frame clonotypes and omits some of them. V and J calls and clone size are copied from that table; D and trimming were computed from the DNA. The profile shows about 99,000 clones, about four fifths of them singletons.

The sequence derives from a human donor in a cohort sampled during active COVID-19. The chain links TRBV10-1 to TRBJ2-3, with TRBD2 as a possible D gene (5 bases). The sequenced sample was peripheral blood. CDR3 region: CASSDGSVSTDTQYF. The CDR3 DNA reads TGCGCCAGCAGTGACGGTAGCGTGAGCACAGATACGCAGTATTTT.